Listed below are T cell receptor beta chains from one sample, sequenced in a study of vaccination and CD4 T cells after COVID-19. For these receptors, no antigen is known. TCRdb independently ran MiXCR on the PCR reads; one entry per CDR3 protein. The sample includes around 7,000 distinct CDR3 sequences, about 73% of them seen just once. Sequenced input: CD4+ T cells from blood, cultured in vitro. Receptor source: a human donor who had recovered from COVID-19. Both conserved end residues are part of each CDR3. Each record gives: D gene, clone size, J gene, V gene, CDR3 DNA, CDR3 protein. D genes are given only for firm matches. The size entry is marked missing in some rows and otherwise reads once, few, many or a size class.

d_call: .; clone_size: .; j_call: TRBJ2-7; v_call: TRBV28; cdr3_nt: TGTGCCAGCAGTTCCAGGGCGGACTACGAGCAGTACTTC; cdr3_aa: CASSSRADYEQYF
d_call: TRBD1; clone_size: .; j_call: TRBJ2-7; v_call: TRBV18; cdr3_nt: TGTGCCAGCTCACCACAAGGGGACAGGGGCTCCTACGAGCAGTACTTC; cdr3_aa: CASSPQGDRGSYEQYF
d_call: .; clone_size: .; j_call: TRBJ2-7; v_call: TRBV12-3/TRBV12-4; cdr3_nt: TGTGCCAGCAGAGAAGCGGCAAGGGGTGAGCAGTACTTC; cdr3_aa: CASREAARGEQYF
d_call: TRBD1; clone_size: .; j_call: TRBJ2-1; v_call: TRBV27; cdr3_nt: TGTGCCAGCAGTTTAAGGGGACAGGGGGCTAGCAGTTCGCACAATGAGCAGTTCTTC; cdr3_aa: CASSLRGQGASSSHNEQFF
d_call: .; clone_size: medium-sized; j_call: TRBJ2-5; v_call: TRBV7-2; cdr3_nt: TGTGCCAGCACCCTTGGTCCTGAAGAGACCCAGTACTTC; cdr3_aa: CASTLGPEETQYF
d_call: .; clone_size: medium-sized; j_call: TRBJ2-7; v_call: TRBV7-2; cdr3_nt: TGTGCCAGCAGCTTAGGACTGATTTATCGGAGGGGTCACCTCACCTCCTACGAGCAGTACTTC; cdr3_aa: CASSLGLIYRRGHLTSYEQYF
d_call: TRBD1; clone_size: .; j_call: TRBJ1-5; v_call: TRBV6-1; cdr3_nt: TGTGCCAGCAGCACTACAGGGGGCGGGGGCAATCAGCCCCAGCATTTT; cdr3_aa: CASSTTGGGGNQPQHF
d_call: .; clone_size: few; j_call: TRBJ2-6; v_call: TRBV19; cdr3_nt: TGTGCCAGTAGATCCGACAGCTCTGGGGCCAACGTCCTGACTTTC; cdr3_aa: CASRSDSSGANVLTF
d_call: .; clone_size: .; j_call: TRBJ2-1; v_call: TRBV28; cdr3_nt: TGTGCCAGCAGGACCCCGGGCCGCTCTCATCGAGAGCAGTTCTTC; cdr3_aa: CASRTPGRSHREQFF
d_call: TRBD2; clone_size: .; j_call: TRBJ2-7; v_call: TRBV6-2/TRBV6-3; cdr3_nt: TGTGCCAGCAGTTACTCCAAGCGGGAGTCGTGGCAGTACTTC; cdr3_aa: CASSYSKRESWQYF
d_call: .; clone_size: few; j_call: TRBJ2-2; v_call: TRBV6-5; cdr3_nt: TGTGCCAGCAGTTCCCGGACCCTCACCGGGGAGCTGTTTTTT; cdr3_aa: CASSSRTLTGELFF
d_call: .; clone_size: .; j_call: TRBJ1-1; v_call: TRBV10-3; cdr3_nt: TGTGCCATCAGTCCCCGGGACATGAACACTGAAGCTTTCTTT; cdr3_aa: CAISPRDMNTEAFF
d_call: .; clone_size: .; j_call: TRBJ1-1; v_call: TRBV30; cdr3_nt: TGTGCCTGGAGGGACACCGGGGACACTGAAGCTTTCTTT; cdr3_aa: CAWRDTGDTEAFF
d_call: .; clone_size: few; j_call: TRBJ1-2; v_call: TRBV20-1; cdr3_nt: TGCAGTGAAGGTCGGACCGGTGGCTACACCTTC; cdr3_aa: CSEGRTGGYTF
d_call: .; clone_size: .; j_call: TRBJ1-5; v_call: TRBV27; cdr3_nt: TGTGCCAGCAGTTTATCCCCACCGGCCCTTATCAATCAGCCCCAGCATTTT; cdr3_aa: CASSLSPPALINQPQHF
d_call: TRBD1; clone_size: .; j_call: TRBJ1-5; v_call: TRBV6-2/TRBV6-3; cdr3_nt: TGTGCCAGCAGTCGTCAGGGGGCCAGGCAGCCCCAGCATTTT; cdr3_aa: CASSRQGARQPQHF
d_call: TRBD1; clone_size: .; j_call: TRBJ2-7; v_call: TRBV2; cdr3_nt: TGTGCCAGCAGGTTCGGACAGGGGGTCTACGAGCAGTACTTC; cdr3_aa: CASRFGQGVYEQYF
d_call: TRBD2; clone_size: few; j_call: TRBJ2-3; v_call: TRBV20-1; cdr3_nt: TGCAGTGCGGGACTAGCGGGAGGTCGCGCAACAGATACGCAGTATTTT; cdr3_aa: CSAGLAGGRATDTQYF
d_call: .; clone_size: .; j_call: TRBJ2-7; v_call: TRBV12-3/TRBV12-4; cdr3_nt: TGTGCCAGCAGTTTACGCCCCGGGGACTTCACCTACGAGCAGTACTTC; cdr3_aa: CASSLRPGDFTYEQYF
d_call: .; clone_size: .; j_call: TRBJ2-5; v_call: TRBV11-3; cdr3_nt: TGTGCCAGCAGCTCAATGGGGCAAGAGACCCAGTACTTC; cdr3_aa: CASSSMGQETQYF
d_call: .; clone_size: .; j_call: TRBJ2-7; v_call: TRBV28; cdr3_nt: TGTGCCAGCATAGGACTTTTGAGCTCCTACGAGCAGTACTTC; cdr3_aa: CASIGLLSSYEQYF
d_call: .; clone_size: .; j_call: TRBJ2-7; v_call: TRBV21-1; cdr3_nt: TGTGCCAGCAGCACGACGGATGCCTACGAGCAGTACTTC; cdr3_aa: CASSTTDAYEQYF
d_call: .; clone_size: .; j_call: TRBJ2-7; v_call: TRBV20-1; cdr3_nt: TGCAGTGCTAGTCCCAGCGCCGGGTACGAGCAGTACTTC; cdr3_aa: CSASPSAGYEQYF
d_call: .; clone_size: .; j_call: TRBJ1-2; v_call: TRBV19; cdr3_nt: TGTGCCAGTAGTATGTGGGGGGCGCTTTATGGCTACACCTTC; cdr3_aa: CASSMWGALYGYTF
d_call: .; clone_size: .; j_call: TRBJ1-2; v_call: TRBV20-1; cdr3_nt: TGCAGTTCCCAAAACCCTAACTATGGCTACACCTTC; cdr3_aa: CSSQNPNYGYTF
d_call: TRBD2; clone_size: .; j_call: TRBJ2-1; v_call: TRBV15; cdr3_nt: TGTGCCACCAGCAAAGAACTAGCGGGAGGAGGCAATGAGCAGTTCTTC; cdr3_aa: CATSKELAGGGNEQFF
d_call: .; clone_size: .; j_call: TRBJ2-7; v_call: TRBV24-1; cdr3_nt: TGTGCCACCAGTGATTCCCCCCCGGACGGCGGAAAGCAGTACTTC; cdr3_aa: CATSDSPPDGGKQYF